Included here is one T cell receptor beta chain sequence, with context. Its specificity is unknown. This entry belongs to a study of cytomegalovirus exposure and HLA in healthy donors. PCR employed 60 Vbeta and 13 Jbeta primers. Libraries were prepared by immunoSEQ multiplex PCR; TCRdb keeps only in-frame clonotypes and omits some of them. This table has 170,000 or so clones, approximately 80% appearing once. Study results and limitations: As confirmed in vitro, a few CMV-associated chains were specific for CMV antigens. Researchers catalogued some 160 TCR beta chains as cytomegalovirus-associated.

J was trimmed by 4 bases and V by 0 bases; bases with no gene match: 0. Looked up from germline, CDR1 is SGDLS and CDR2 is YYNGEE. This CDR3 is 14 amino acids long. The specimen sequenced was PBMCs. This clonotype originated in a man aged 18 to 35 in good health and CMV-seronegative. The rearrangement joins TRBV9 to TRBJ2-5; 10 bases align to TRBD1. CDR3 in DNA: TGTGCCAGCAGCGTAGGACAGGGGGCAGAGACCCAGTACTTC. It translates to CASSVGQGAETQYF.